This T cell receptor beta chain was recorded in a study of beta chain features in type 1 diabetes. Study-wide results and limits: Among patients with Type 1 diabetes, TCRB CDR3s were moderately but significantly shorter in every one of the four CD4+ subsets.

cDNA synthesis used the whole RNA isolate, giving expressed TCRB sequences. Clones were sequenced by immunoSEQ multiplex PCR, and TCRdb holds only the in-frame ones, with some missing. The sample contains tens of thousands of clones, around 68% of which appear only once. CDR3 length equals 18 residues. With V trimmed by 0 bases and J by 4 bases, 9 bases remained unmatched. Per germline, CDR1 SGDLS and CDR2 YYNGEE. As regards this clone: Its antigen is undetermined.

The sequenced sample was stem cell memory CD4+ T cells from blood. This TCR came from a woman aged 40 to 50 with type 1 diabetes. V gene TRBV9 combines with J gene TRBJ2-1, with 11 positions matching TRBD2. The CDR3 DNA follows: TGTGCCAGCAGCGTAGCATCCCGGGGACTAGCGGATTACAATGAGCAGTTCTTC. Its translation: CASSVASRGLADYNEQFF.